Listed below are T cell receptor beta chains from one sample, sequenced in a study of cytomegalovirus exposure and HLA in healthy donors. Here immunoSEQ multiplex PCR was the method, and the copy in TCRdb shows in-frame clones only, minus some. The table has 150,000 or so clones, approximately 85% seen once. Sequenced: PBMCs. These receptors originate from a man in his late teens or twenties in good health and CMV-seropositive. CDR3s include the opening cysteine and the closing phenylalanine or tryptophan. The D gene is left open where the match is weak. Only part of the rows carry a size: once, few, many, or a class if the clone is expanded.

V	J	D	size	length	CDR3	DNA
TRBV6-5	TRBJ2-5	.	once	14	CASMRRGAQETQYF	TGTGCCAGCATGAGACGGGGGGCCCAAGAGACCCAGTACTTC
TRBV11-2	TRBJ2-7	TRBD1	once	15	CASSLARDRFYEQYF	TGTGCCAGCAGCTTAGCCCGGGACAGGTTCTACGAGCAGTACTTC
TRBV5-6	TRBJ1-2	.	.	14	CASSLDTRGRGYTF	TGTGCCAGCAGCTTGGATACAAGGGGGAGAGGCTACACCTTC
TRBV5-3	TRBJ2-7	.	.	13	CARSLKSGYEQYF	TGTGCCAGAAGCCTGAAGTCCGGGTACGAGCAGTACTTC
TRBV6-1	TRBJ1-2	.	.	15	CASSSYRMKYHGYTF	TGTGCCAGCAGTTCCTACAGGATGAAGTATCATGGCTACACCTTC
TRBV5-1	TRBJ1-6	TRBD1	.	17	CASTSGQGAYYNSPLHF	TGCGCCAGCACCTCGGGGCAGGGGGCCTACTATAATTCACCCCTCCACTTT
TRBV9	TRBJ1-1	TRBD1	.	15	CASSALDRLNTEAFF	TGTGCCAGCAGCGCCCTGGACAGGCTAAACACTGAAGCTTTCTTT
TRBV9	TRBJ2-3	.	.	14	CASSVATGSNTQYF	TGTGCCAGCAGCGTAGCAACGGGGTCGAATACGCAGTATTTT
TRBV27	TRBJ2-5	TRBD2	.	14	CASRLGTSAATQYF	TGTGCCAGCAGACTCGGGACTAGTGCTGCGACCCAGTACTTC
TRBV5-1	TRBJ2-5	TRBD1	.	15	CASSLIGTGQETQYF	TGCGCCAGCAGCTTGATCGGGACAGGCCAAGAGACCCAGTACTTC
TRBV19	TRBJ1-2	TRBD1	.	12	CASRTGEQMNTF	TGTGCCAGCCGGACAGGGGAGCAGATGAACACCTTC
TRBV2	TRBJ1-1	.	.	13	CASIENRNTEAFF	TGTGCCAGCATAGAGAACAGGAACACTGAAGCTTTCTTT
TRBV6-5	TRBJ2-3	.	.	15	CASSYLGASTDTQYF	TGTGCCAGCAGTTACCTAGGGGCGAGCACAGATACGCAGTATTTT